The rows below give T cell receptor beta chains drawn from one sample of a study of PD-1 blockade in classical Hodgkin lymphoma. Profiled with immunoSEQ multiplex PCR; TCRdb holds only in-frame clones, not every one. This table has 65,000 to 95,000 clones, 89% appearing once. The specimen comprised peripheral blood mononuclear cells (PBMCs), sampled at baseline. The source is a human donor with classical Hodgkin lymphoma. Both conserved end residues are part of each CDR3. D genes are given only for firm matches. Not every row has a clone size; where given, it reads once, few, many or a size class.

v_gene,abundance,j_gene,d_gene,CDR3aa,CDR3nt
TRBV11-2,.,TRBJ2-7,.,CASSQTRASYEQYF,TGTGCCAGCAGCCAGACAAGGGCCTCCTACGAGCAGTACTTC
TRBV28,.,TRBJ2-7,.,CASSLLVTSYEQYF,TGTGCCAGCAGTTTATTAGTCACCTCCTACGAGCAGTACTTC
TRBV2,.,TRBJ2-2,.,CASSISGRPGELFF,TGTGCCAGCAGCATCTCCGGGAGACCCGGGGAGCTGTTTTTT
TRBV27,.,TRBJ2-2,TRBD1,CASSGLEDRGNTGELFF,TGTGCCAGCAGTGGACTGGAGGACAGGGGAAACACCGGGGAGCTGTTTTTT
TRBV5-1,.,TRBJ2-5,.,CASRRGYQGREETQYF,TGCGCCAGCAGGCGGGGTTACCAGGGTAGGGAGGAGACCCAGTACTTC
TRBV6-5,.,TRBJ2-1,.,CASSYNGYNEQFF,TGTGCCAGCAGTTACAACGGATACAATGAGCAGTTCTTC
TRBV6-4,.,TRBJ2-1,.,CASSEQGFNEQFF,TGTGCCAGCAGTGAACAGGGATTCAATGAGCAGTTCTTC
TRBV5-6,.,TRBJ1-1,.,CASSSGPGGDTEAFF,TGTGCCAGCAGCTCAGGGCCCGGGGGGGACACTGAAGCTTTCTTT
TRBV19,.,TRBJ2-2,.,CASSIAFANTGELFF,TGTGCCAGTAGTATCGCCTTCGCGAACACCGGGGAGCTGTTTTTT
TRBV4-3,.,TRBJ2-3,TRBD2,CASSPRLAGGPDTQYF,TGCGCCAGCAGCCCCCGACTAGCGGGTGGGCCAGATACGCAGTATTTT
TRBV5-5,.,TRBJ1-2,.,CASSLSSGGDYGYTF,TGTGCCAGCAGCTTGTCATCGGGAGGGGACTATGGCTACACCTTC
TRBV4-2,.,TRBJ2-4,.,CASSQDLLPGPPGPAKNIQYF,TGTGCCAGCAGCCAAGACTTACTGCCGGGACCCCCGGGGCCAGCCAAAAACATTCAGTACTTC
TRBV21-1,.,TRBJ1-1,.,CASSKALSGQGGINTEAFF,TGTGCCAGCAGCAAAGCGCTTTCGGGACAGGGGGGGATCAACACTGAAGCTTTCTTT
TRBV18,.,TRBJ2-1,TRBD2,CASSPPWGGDEDNEQFF,TGTGCCAGCTCACCACCGTGGGGGGGGGACGAGGACAATGAGCAGTTCTTC
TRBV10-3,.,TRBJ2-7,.,CAISDLSRSYEQYF,TGTGCCATCAGTGACTTGAGCAGAAGCTACGAGCAGTACTTC
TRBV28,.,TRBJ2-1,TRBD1,CASSLYGIGTGDYNEQFF,TGTGCCAGCAGTTTATATGGAATCGGGACAGGGGACTACAATGAGCAGTTCTTC
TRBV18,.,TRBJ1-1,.,CASSPYKNTEAFF,TGTGCCAGCTCACCCTACAAGAACACTGAAGCTTTCTTT
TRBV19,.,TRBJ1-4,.,CASSPERDGKLFF,TGTGCCAGTAGCCCGGAGAGGGACGGAAAACTGTTTTTT
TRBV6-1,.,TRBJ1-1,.,CASSVNQGNTEAFF,TGTGCCAGCAGTGTAAATCAAGGAAACACTGAAGCTTTCTTT
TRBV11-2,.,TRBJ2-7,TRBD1,CASSRDRTYEQYF,TGTGCCAGCAGTAGGGACAGAACCTACGAGCAGTACTTC
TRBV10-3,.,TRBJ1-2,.,CAITRDAANYGYTF,TGTGCCATCACCCGGGACGCCGCTAACTATGGCTACACCTTC
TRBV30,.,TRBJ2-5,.,CAWRGLGTQYF,TGTGCCTGGCGGGGACTGGGGACCCAGTACTTC
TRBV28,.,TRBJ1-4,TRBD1,CASSNGQGAGEKLFF,TGTGCCAGCAGTAACGGACAGGGGGCCGGTGAAAAACTGTTTTTT
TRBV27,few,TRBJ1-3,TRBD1,CASSPLGQGKENTIYF,TGTGCCAGCAGTCCCCTTGGACAGGGGAAAGAAAACACCATATATTTT
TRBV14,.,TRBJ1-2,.,CASSQGGLYGYTF,TGTGCCAGCAGCCAAGGTGGGCTCTATGGCTACACCTTC
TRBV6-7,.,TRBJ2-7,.,CASSYSKGNGTSSYEQYF,TGTGCCAGCAGTTACTCCAAGGGAAATGGCACAAGCTCCTACGAGCAGTACTTC
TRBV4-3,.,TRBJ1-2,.,CASSQDWDTDYGYTF,TGCGCCAGCAGCCAAGATTGGGACACCGACTATGGCTACACCTTC
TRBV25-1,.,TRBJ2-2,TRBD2,CASSDPTSGRGPGELFF,TGTGCCAGCAGTGATCCGACTAGCGGGAGGGGGCCCGGGGAGCTGTTTTTT
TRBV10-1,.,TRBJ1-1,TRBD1,CASSEGTGSMNTEAFF,TGCGCCAGCAGTGAAGGGACAGGTAGTATGAACACTGAAGCTTTCTTT
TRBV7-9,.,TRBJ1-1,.,CASSLRGVAFF,TGTGCCAGCAGCTTGCGGGGGGTAGCTTTCTTT
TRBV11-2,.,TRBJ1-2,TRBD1,CASSFGTGNYGYTF,TGTGCCAGCAGCTTCGGGACAGGGAACTATGGCTACACCTTC
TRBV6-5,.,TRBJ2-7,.,CASSELATGSREQYF,TGTGCCAGCAGCGAGTTGGCAACAGGGTCGCGGGAGCAGTACTTC
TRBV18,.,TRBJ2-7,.,CASSPGRSSYEQYF,TGTGCCAGCTCACCGGGACGTAGCTCCTACGAGCAGTACTTC
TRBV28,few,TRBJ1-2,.,CASSTLGRWGYGYTF,TGTGCCAGCAGTACCTTAGGGAGATGGGGCTATGGCTACACCTTC
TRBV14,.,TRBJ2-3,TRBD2,CASSVRAGVGTDTQYF,TGTGCCAGCAGCGTGCGAGCGGGAGTGGGCACAGATACGCAGTATTTT
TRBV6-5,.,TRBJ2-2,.,CASSYSGFAGTGELFF,TGTGCCAGCAGTTACTCGGGCTTTGCGGGCACCGGGGAGCTGTTTTTT
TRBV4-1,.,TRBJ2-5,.,CASSQSLGGAVETQYF,TGCGCCAGCAGCCAGTCCCTGGGCGGGGCGGTCGAGACCCAGTACTTC